This entry concerns a single TCR beta chain. The V gene lost 0 bases and the J gene lost 4 bases, with 20 bases spanning the gap. Per the germline V gene, CDR1 is SGHRS and CDR2 is YFSETQ. This CDR3 comprises 18 residues. This entry comes from a study of blood T cell repertoires in COVID-19. Background on the study: Material from acute and convalescent COVID-19 was sourced from the United States, Italy and Spain. PBMCs, B-cell-depleted T cells, or T cells provided the cDNA or gDNA that made up the material.

Authors' analysis steps: From reference gene primer amplification, estimates of nucleated cell counts were derived. Repertoires were generated with immunoSEQ multiplex PCR, while TCRdb's copy carries only in-frame clones and drops some. D and trimming were read from the DNA, whereas the V and J calls and clone size are those reported in that table. The sample has 400,000 to 550,000 clones, roughly 89% seen once. The chain carries TRBV5-1 and TRBJ1-3, with D tentatively TRBD1 (5 bases). The sequence came from a woman under 40 with acute or convalescent COVID-19. Sequenced sample: peripheral blood. The CDR3 sequence is CASSLAYRGHGPGNTIYF. The CDR3 bases are TGCGCCAGCAGCTTGGCTTATCGAGGACACGGGCCCGGAAACACCATATATTTT.